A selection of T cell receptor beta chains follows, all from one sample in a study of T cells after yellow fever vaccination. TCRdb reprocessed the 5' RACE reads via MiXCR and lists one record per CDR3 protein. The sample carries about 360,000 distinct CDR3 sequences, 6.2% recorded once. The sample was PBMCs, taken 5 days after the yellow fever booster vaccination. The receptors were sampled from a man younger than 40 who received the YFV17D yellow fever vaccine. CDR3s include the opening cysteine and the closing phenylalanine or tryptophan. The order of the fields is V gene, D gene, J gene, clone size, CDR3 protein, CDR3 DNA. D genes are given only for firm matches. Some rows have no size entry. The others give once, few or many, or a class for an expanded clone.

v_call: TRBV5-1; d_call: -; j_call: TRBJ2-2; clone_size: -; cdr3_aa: CASSFGTGVATGELFF; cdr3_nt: TGCGCCAGCAGTTTCGGGACGGGAGTTGCCACCGGGGAGCTGTTTTTT
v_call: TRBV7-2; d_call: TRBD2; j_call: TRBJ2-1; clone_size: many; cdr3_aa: CASSSTSGQYNEQFF; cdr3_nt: TGTGCCAGCAGCTCGACTAGCGGGCAGTACAATGAGCAGTTCTTC
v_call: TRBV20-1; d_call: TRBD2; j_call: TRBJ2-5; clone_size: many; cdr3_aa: CSARGQTSGPWVQETQYF; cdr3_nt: TGCAGTGCTAGGGGGCAGACTAGCGGGCCGTGGGTACAAGAGACCCAGTACTTC
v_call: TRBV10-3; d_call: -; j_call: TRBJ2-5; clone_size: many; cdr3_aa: CAISESWDARGQETQYF; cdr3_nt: TGTGCCATCAGTGAGTCGTGGGACGCCCGGGGCCAAGAGACCCAGTACTTC
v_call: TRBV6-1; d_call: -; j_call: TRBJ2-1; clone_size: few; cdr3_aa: CASTPLARPLEQFF; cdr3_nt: TGTGCCAGCACCCCCCTGGCTCGACCTCTCGAGCAGTTCTTC
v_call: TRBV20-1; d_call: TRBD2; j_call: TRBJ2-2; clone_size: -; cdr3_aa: CSAVPSTSGRFAGELFF; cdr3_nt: TGCAGTGCTGTACCCTCCACTAGCGGGAGGTTTGCCGGGGAGCTGTTTTTT
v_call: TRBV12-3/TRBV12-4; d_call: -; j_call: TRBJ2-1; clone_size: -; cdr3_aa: CASTTITGSSYNEQFF; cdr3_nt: TGTGCCAGCACCACCATCACAGGGAGCTCCTACAATGAGCAGTTCTTC
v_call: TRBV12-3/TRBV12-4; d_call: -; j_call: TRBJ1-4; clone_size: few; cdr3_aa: CASSLAGGEVKLFF; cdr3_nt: TGTGCCAGCAGTTTGGCCGGGGGGGAGGTAAAACTGTTTTTT
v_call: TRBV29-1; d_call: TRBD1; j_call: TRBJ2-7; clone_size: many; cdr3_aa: CSGDRGHYSYEQYF; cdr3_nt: TGCAGCGGCGACAGGGGCCATTACTCCTACGAGCAGTACTTC
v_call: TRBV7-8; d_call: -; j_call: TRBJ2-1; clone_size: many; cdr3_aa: CASRFAGEQFF; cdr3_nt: TGTGCCAGCAGATTCGCGGGTGAGCAGTTCTTC
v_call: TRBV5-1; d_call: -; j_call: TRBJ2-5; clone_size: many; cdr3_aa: CASSRLAETQYF; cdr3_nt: TGCGCCAGCAGTCGCCTAGCAGAGACCCAGTACTTC
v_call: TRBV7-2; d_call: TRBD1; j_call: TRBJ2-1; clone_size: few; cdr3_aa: CASSSHGQGVGEQFF; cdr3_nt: TGTGCCAGCAGCTCCCACGGTCAGGGGGTAGGGGAGCAGTTCTTC
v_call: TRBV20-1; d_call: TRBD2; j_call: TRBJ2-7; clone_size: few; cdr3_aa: CSASSSGTIYEQYF; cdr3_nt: TGCAGTGCCTCGTCTAGCGGAACTATCTACGAGCAGTACTTC
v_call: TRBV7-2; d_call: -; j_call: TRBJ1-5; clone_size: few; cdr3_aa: CASSLSRSNQPQHF; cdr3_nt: TGTGCCAGCAGCTTGAGCCGGAGCAATCAGCCCCAGCATTTT
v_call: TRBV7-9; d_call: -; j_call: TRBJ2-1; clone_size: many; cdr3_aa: CASSLHANEQFF; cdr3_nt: TGTGCCAGCAGCTTACACGCAAATGAGCAGTTCTTC
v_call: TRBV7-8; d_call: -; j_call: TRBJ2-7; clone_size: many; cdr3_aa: CASSLRWLYEQYF; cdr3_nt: TGTGCCAGCAGCTTACGCTGGCTCTACGAGCAGTACTTC
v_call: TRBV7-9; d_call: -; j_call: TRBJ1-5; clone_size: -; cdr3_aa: CASSFEGQPQHF; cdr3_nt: TGTGCCAGCAGCTTCGAGGGTCAGCCCCAGCATTTT
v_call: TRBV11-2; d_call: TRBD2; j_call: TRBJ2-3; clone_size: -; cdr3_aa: CASSPHGRGRVNTDTQYF; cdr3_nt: TGTGCCAGCAGCCCCCATGGGCGCGGGAGGGTGAACACAGATACGCAGTATTTT
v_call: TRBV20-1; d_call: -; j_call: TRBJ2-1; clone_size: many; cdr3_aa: CSASFNANEQFF; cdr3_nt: TGCAGTGCTAGCTTCAACGCCAATGAGCAGTTCTTC
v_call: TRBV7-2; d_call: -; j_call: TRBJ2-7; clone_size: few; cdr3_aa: CATSWRGEQYF; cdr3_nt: TGTGCCACCTCGTGGCGGGGAGAGCAGTACTTC
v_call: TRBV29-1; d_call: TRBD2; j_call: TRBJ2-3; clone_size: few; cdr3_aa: CSVERASGSMDTQYF; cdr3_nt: TGCAGCGTTGAAAGAGCTAGCGGGAGTATGGATACGCAGTATTTT
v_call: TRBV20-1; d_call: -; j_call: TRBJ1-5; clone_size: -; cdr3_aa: CSARGGNSNQPQHF; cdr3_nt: TGCAGTGCTAGAGGAGGGAACAGCAATCAGCCCCAGCATTTT
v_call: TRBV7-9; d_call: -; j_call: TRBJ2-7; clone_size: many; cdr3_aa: CASSLGASPDEQYF; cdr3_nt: TGTGCCAGCAGCTTGGGGGCATCTCCGGACGAGCAGTACTTC
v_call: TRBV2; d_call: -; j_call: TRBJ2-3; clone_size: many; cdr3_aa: CASCQAVDTDTQYF; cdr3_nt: TGTGCCAGTTGTCAGGCCGTAGACACAGATACGCAGTATTTT
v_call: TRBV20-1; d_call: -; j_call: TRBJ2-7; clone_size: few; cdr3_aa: CSARDQVYEQYF; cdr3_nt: TGCAGTGCTAGAGATCAAGTCTACGAGCAGTACTTC
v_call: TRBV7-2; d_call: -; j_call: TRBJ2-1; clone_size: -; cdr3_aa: CASSLAPWDAQFF; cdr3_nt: TGTGCCAGCAGTTTAGCTCCCTGGGATGCGCAGTTCTTC
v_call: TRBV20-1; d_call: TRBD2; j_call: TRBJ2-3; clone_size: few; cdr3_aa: CSAMTSGRGDTQYF; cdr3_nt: TGCAGTGCAATGACTAGCGGGAGGGGAGATACGCAGTATTTT
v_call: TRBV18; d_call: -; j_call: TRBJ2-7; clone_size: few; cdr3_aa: CASSPALGSAFSYEQYF; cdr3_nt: TGTGCCAGCTCACCAGCCTTAGGAAGCGCCTTCTCCTACGAGCAGTACTTC
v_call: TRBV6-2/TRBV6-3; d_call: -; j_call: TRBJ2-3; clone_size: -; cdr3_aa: CASSYRGLLTDTQYF; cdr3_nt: TGTGCCAGCAGTTACCGGGGACTTCTCACAGATACGCAGTATTTT
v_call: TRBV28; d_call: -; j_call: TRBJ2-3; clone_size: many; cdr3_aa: CASRSGTLSDTQYF; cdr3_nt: TGTGCCAGCAGATCCGGGACTCTCTCAGATACGCAGTATTTT
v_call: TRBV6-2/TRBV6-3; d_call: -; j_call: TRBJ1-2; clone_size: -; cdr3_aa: CASSPEDLGYTF; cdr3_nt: TGTGCCAGCAGTCCCGAGGACCTCGGCTACACCTTC
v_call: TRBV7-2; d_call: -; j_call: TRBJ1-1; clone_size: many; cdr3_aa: CASSLATTNTEAFF; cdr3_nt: TGTGCCAGCAGCTTAGCTACCACAAACACTGAAGCTTTCTTT
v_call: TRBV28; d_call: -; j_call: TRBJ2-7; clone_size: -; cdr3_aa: CASGVWASVPSYEQYF; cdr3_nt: TGTGCCAGCGGGGTTTGGGCTAGCGTTCCTTCCTACGAGCAGTACTTC
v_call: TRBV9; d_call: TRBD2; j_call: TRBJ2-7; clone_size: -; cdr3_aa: CASSVGAGGTYEQYF; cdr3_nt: TGTGCCAGCAGCGTAGGAGCGGGGGGAACCTACGAGCAGTACTTC
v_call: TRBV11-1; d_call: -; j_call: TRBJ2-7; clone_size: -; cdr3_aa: CASRATGSYEQYF; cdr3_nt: TGTGCCAGCAGAGCTACAGGGTCCTACGAGCAGTACTTC